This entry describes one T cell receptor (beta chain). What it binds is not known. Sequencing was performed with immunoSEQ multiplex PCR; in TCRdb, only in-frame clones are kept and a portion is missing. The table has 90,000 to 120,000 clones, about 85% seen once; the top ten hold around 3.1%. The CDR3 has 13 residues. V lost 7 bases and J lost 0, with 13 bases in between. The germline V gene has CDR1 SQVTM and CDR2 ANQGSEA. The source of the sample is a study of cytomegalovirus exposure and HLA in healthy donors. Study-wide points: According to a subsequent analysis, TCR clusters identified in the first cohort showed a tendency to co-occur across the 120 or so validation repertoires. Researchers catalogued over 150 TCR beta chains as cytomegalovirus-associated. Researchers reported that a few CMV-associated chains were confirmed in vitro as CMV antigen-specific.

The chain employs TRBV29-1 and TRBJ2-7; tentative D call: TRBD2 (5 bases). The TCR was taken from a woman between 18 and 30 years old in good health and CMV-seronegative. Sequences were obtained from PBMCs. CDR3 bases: TGCAGCGCCGAGACGGAGGACTCCTACGAGCAGTACTTC. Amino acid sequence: CSAETEDSYEQYF.